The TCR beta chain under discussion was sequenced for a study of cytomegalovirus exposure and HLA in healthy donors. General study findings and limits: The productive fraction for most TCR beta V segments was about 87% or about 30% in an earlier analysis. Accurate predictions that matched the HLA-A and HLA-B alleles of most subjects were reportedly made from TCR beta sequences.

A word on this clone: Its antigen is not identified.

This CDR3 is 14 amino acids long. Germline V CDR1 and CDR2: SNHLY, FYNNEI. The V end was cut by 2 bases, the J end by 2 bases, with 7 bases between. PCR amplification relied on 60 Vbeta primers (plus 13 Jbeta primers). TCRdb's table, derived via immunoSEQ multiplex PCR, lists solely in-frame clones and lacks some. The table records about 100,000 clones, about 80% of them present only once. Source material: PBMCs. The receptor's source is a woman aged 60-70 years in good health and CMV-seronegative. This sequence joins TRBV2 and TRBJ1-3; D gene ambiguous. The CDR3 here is CASSEFGAGNTIYF. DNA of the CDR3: TGTGCCAGCAGTGAATTCGGAGCTGGAAACACCATATATTTT.